A single TCR beta chain is shown here with its context. This sample was taken from a study of blood T cell repertoires in COVID-19. The CDR3 runs to 15 residues. CDR1 is LGHNA, CDR2 YSLEER, per germline. V was cut by 0 bases and J by 2 bases, with 8 bases left in between. Here immunoSEQ multiplex PCR was the method, and the copy in TCRdb shows in-frame clones only, minus some. The sample records some 53,000 clones, roughly 87% being singletons. The receptor comes from a man aged 55 to 70 with active COVID-19. Sequencing input: peripheral blood. The J gene is TRBJ1-3, the V gene TRBV4-3; D is perhaps TRBD1 (5 bases). The CDR3 protein is CASSQDRRAGNTIYF. As DNA, the CDR3 is TGCGCCAGCAGCCAAGACCGCAGGGCTGGAAACACCATATATTTT.